The 9 T cell receptor beta chains below all came from one sample that was sequenced in a study of T cells in Graves' hyperthyroidism and ophthalmopathy. It was RNA transcripts that yielded the amplified TCR beta CDR3 regions. The TCR CDR3 first-round RT-PCR relied on the HTBI primer set. TCRdb redid the calling of the multiplex PCR reads with MiXCR, one entry per CDR3 protein. The sample shows some 510,000 distinct CDR3 sequences, about a fifth of them seen only once. Sequences were obtained from blood. These receptors were taken from a man aged 18 to 30 with Graves' hyperthyroidism.

This clonotype was recorded at least ten times. This chain joins TRBV11-1 and TRBJ2-7; possibly TRBD2 for D (6 bases). Looked up from germline, CDR1 is SGHAT and CDR2 is FQDESV (reference sequence). There are 16 residues in the CDR3. Trimming cost V 0 bases and J 1 base, with 13 bases left between them. DNA for the CDR3: TGTGCCAGCAGCTTAGCGCAAGGACTACATTCCTACGAGCAGTACTTC. As protein: CASSLAQGLHSYEQYF.

The V gene is TRBV12-3 or TRBV12-4, the J gene TRBJ1-4, with TRBD1 as a possible D gene (6 bases). Trimming pared 2 bases from V and 7 bases from J, leaving 23 bases between. The CDR3 covers 18 residues. The CDR3 DNA reads as TGTGCCAGCAGTTTAACCCACCTCCAGGCGGGGGCAAGTGAAAAACTGTTTTTT. Translation: CASSLTHLQAGASEKLFF.

This clonotype was observed at least ten times. The J gene is TRBJ1-1, the V gene TRBV11-3; D is ambiguous. The CDR3 length is 13 residues. The V end was cut by 6 bases, the J end by 1 base, with 9 bases between. CDR1 is SGHNT and CDR2 is YENEEA in the germline V gene. CDR3 sequence (DNA): TGTGCCAGCAGACGAGAGTCGAACACTGAAGCTTTCTTT. Its translation is CASRRESNTEAFF.

This clonotype was counted between two and nine times. The rearrangement joins TRBV19 to TRBJ1-1, with no clear D. Germline V gives CDR1 LNHDA, CDR2 SQIVND (reference sequence). Trimming pared 6 bases from V and 6 bases from J, leaving 11 bases between. This CDR3 spans 12 amino acids. CDR3 region: CASSPWASEAFF. CDR3 sequence (DNA): TGTGCCAGTAGCCCCTGGGCCTCTGAAGCTTTCTTT.

This clonotype has at least ten counts. V usage is TRBV28 and J usage is TRBJ2-7, with D perhaps assigned TRBD1 or TRBD2 (5 bases each). V lost 7 bases, J lost 2 bases, and 18 bases lay in between. Germline CDR1 MDHEN, CDR2 SYDVKM. The CDR3 covers 15 residues. The CDR3, as DNA: TGTGCCAGCAACCCCTCCGGGACGGGAACCTACGAGCAGTACTTC. Amino acid sequence: CASNPSGTGTYEQYF. Full variable domain (outside the CDR3, taken from reference TRBV28 and TRBJ2-7): DVKVTQSSRYLVKRTGEKVFLECVQDMDHENMFWYRQDPGLGLRLIYFSYDVKMKEKGDIPEGYSVSREKKERFSLILESASTNQTSMYLCASNPSGTGTYEQYFGPGTRLTVT.

This clonotype was counted ten times or more. The chain joins TRBV28 to TRBJ1-5; TRBD1 agrees at 10 bases. The ends lost 2 bases at V and 7 bases at J; junction bases unmatched: 14. This CDR3 region has 18 residues. The germline V gene encodes CDR1 MDHEN and CDR2 SYDVKM. The CDR3 DNA reads as TGTGCCAGCAGTTTAATCGGGTGGCGGACAGGGGGACAACAGCCCCAGCATTTT. Its protein product is CASSLIGWRTGGQQPQHF.

This clonotype came up a few times. The rearrangement joins TRBV6-2 or TRBV6-3 to TRBJ2-3; 12 bases are shared with TRBD2. Germline V gives CDR1 MNHEY, CDR2 SVGEGT. The CDR3 runs to 16 residues. Germline trimming cut 6 bases from V and 2 bases from J; bases unmatched to any gene: 6. The CDR3 DNA follows: TGTGCCAGCAGCCAACTAGCGGGGGGATTCACAGATACGCAGTATTTT. It encodes CASSQLAGGFTDTQYF.

The rearrangement uses TRBV9 and TRBJ2-7; D perhaps matches TRBD2 (6 bases). Trimming pared 4 bases from V and 2 bases from J, leaving 13 bases between. Per germline, CDR1 SGDLS and CDR2 YYNGEE. The CDR3 loop spans 14 amino acids. The chain's CDR3 is CASSIGGNPYEQYF. In DNA form, the CDR3 reads TGTGCCAGCAGCATCGGGGGTAACCCCTACGAGCAGTACTTC.

The chain links TRBV12-3 or TRBV12-4 to TRBJ2-6; tentative D call: TRBD2 (6 bases). The CDR3 loop spans 15 amino acids. The V gene lost 3 bases and the J gene lost 2 bases, with 8 bases spanning the gap. The CDR3, as DNA: TGTGCCAGCAGTTTTTCGGGGGCTGGGGCCAACGTCCTGACTTTC. Protein sequence: CASSFSGAGANVLTF.